The present entry profiles one T cell receptor beta chain with its context. TCRdb's copy holds only in-frame clones and misses some; the assay was immunoSEQ multiplex PCR. Of 95,000 to 150,000 clones detected, 82% appear once; the ten largest clones hold about 4.5%. This sample is part of a study of blood T cell repertoires in COVID-19. Study-level information: Samples representing acute and convalescent COVID-19 were sourced from the United States, Italy and Spain. From T cells, B-cell-depleted T cells, or PBMCs came the material, which was cDNA or gDNA.

Germline values: CDR1 SNHLY, CDR2 FYNNEI. The CDR3 covers 16 residues. V lost 6 bases and J lost 3; bases outside the gene matches: 8. V gene TRBV2 combines with J gene TRBJ1-6; 7 bases match TRBD1. The sequence was collected from a woman in her sixties or seventies with acute or convalescent COVID-19. Specimen: peripheral blood. CDR3 amino acids: CASRVDRANYNSPLHF. In DNA, the CDR3 is TGTGCCAGCAGAGTTGACAGGGCCAACTATAATTCACCCCTCCACTTT.